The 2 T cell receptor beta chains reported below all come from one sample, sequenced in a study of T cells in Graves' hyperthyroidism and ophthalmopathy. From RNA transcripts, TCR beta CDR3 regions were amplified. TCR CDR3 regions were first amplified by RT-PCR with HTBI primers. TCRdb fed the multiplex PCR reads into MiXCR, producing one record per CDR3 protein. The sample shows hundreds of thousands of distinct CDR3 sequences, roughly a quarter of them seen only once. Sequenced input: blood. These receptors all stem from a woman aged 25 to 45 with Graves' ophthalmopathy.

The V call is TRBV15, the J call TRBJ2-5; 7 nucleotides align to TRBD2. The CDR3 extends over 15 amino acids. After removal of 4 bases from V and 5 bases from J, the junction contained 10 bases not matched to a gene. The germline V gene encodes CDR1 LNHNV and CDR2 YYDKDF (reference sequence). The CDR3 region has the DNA TGTGCCACCAGCACCCAGCGGGGCCTTATGGAGACCCAGTACTTC. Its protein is CATSTQRGLMETQYF. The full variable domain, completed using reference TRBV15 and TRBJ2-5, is DAMVIQNPRYQVTQFGKPVTLSCSQTLNHNVMYWYQQKSSQAPKLLFHYYDKDFNNEADTPDNFQSRRPNTSFCFLDIRSPGLGDTAMYLCATSTQRGLMETQYFGPGTRLLVL.

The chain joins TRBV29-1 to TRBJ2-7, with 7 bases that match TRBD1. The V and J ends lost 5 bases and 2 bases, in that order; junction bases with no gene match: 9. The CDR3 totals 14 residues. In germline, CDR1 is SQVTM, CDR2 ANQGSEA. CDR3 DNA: TGCAGCGTTACATTGTCGAGGGGGCCCTACGAGCAGTACTTC. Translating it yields CSVTLSRGPYEQYF.